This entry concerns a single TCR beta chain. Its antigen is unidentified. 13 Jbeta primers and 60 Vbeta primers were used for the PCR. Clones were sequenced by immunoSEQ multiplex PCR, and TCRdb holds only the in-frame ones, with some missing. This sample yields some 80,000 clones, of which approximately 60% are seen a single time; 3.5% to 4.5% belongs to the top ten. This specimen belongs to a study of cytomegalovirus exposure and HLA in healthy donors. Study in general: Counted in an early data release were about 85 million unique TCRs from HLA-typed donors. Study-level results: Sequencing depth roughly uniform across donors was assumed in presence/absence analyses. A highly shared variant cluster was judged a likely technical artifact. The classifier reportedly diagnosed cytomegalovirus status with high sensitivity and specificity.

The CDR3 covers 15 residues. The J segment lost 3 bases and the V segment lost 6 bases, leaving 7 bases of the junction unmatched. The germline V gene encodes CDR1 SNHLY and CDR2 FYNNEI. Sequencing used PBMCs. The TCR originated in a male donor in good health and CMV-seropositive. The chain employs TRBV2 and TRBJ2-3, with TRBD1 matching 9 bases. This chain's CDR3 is CASRDGQGFTDTQYF. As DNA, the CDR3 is TGTGCCAGCAGAGACGGACAGGGGTTTACAGATACGCAGTATTTT. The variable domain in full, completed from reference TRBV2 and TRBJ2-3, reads EPEVTQTPSHQVTQMGQEVILRCVPISNHLYFYWYRQILGQKVEFLVSFYNNEISEKSEIFDDQFSVERPDGSNFTLKIRSTKLEDSAMYFCASRDGQGFTDTQYFGPGTRLTVL.